The TCR beta chain described here comes from a study of metastatic and nonmetastatic thyroid tumors. Study results and limitations: Significantly greater TCR beta diversity was reportedly found in malignant thyroid tumors than in benign nodules (in blood and tumor).

With MiXCR, TCRdb called clones anew from the PCR reads. The table lists roughly 40,000 clones, around 15% of them singletons. Germline CDR1 reads MDHEN; CDR2 reads SYDVKM. The CDR3 is 12 residues long. A word on this clone: Its antigen is still unknown. The junction does not match germline at one end; this may be a read error.

Every patient underwent thyroid surgery untreated. This TCR derives from a female donor with papillary thyroid cancer or a benign thyroid nodule (not recorded which). Some clones in this sample may be carry-over from other donors' samples. The gene calls are TRBV28 and TRBJ2-7, with D possibly being TRBD1 (5 bases). The sequencing input was blood. The CDR3 sequence is CASTTGTYDEFF. CDR3 nucleotide sequence: TGTGCCAGCACTACAGGCACCTACGATGAGTTCTTC.